The text below deals with one T cell receptor beta chain. The germline CDR1 and CDR2 sequences are SGHDT and YYEEEE. V shed 5 bases, J shed 5 bases, and the junction held 10 bases outside the gene matches. CDR3 size: 15 residues. This entry comes from a study of blood T cell repertoires in COVID-19. Clones were read by immunoSEQ multiplex PCR, and TCRdb kept only the in-frame ones, dropping some. The sample has 160,000 or so clones, around 80% seen once; the top ten hold over 8%. The receptor was isolated from a woman between 50 and 59 years old with acute or convalescent COVID-19. The V gene is TRBV5-6, the J gene TRBJ2-5; 9 bases are shared with TRBD1. Sequencing used peripheral blood. The CDR3 loop reads CASSSGQGKMETQYF. The CDR3 DNA reads as TGTGCCAGCAGTTCAGGACAGGGGAAGATGGAGACCCAGTACTTC. The full variable domain, its missing parts supplied by reference TRBV5-6 and TRBJ2-5, is DAGVTQSPTHLIKTRGQQVTLRCSPKSGHDTVSWYQQALGQGPQFIFQYYEEEERQRGNFPDRFSGHQFPNYSSELNVNALLLGDSALYLCASSSGQGKMETQYFGPGTRLLVL.